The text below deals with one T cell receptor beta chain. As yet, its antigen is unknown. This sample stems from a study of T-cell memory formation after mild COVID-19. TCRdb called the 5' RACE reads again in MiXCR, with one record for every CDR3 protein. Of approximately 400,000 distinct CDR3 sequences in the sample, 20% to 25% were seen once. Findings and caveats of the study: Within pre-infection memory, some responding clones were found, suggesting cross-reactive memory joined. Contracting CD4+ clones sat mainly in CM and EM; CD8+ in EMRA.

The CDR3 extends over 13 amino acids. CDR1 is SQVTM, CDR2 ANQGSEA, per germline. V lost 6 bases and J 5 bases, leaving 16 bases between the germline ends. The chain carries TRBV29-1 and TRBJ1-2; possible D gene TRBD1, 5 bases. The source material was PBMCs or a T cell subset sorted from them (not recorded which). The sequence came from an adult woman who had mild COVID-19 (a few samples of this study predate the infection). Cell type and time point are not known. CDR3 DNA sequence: TGCAGCGTACCAGATTACAGGACGTATGGCTACACCTTC. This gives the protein CSVPDYRTYGYTF.